This T cell receptor beta chain was captured in a study of pediatric ulcerative colitis (dated by TCRdb to 2018 to 2020). In terms of the full investigation: Several ulcerative colitis patients had pancolitis and two had left-sided colitis, with histology consistent with ulcerative colitis in all. From 8 to 10 newly diagnosed, treatment-naive pediatric ulcerative colitis patients and four non-IBD control children, paired blood and rectal samples were collected. By Pediatric Ulcerative Colitis Activity Index, mild disease was classified in two patients, moderate disease in several and acute severe colitis in three. Points the paper makes about the study in general: A couple of rectal CDR3 clonotypes were detected in all ulcerative colitis patients and were not detected in any of the controls. For technical reasons, substantially fewer templates were yielded by the blood samples of two patients, and these blood samples were excluded from blood-rectal overlap analysis. Significantly higher autologous blood-rectal clonal overlap was found in ulcerative colitis patients than in controls, which suggested increased T cell trafficking to inflamed tissue. With only a handful of individuals, the healthy control group was small. Because the repertoires came from total lymphocyte DNA, rare subsets such as regulatory T cells may have patterns that are not reflected. Rectal pinch biopsies may have included blood-derived T cells, especially in patients with overt colitis. Controls, mild-moderate and acute severe colitis patients were separated by rectal repertoire features, and reduced rectal diversity due to clonal expansions was observed in acute severe colitis.

Using the immunoSEQ TRB Survey service, rearranged CDR3 beta regions were amplified from genomic DNA with multiplex V and J primers. To keep sequencing depth the same across samples, survey-level depth of up to 500,000 reads per sample was applied. Libraries were purified and pooled, and sequencing was performed on Illumina technology. As for the original processing: Productive clonality, sample overlap, pairwise scatters, CDR3 beta length, V/D/J gene usage and productiveness were assessed with immunoSEQ online tools. Calculated diversity was the number of unique rearrangements divided by total templates times 100; Shannon and Simpson indices were also computed. Principal component analysis was performed on Z-score normalized data with the R prcomp function and the ggbiplot package. Morisita's index was used to quantify the clonal overlap between blood and rectum within each subject. TCRdb stores this immuneACCESS table with in-frame sequences only. Part of the clones is absent; in the studies checked, under half of the shortfall reflects unresolved V genes, and no reason is known for the rest. The V and J calls and the clone size are those of that table, but D and trimming were determined from the DNA. This sample is represented by about 25,000 clones; more than 65% of them were singletons. The ten largest clonotypes hold over 6.5% of the sample.

During colonoscopy, one to two rectal pinch biopsies were obtained for research purposes. Ulcerative colitis patients had received no immunosuppressive medication before the diagnostic colonoscopy. Rectal biopsies were digested with proteinase K before DNA isolation. The Wizard kit (Promega) was used to extract genomic DNA from the blood and intestinal samples. Looking up the germline V gene yields CDR1 SGHRS and CDR2 YFSETQ. V is trimmed back by 3 bases and J by 5 bases, and the junction contains 2 bases that no gene match accounts for. From its cysteine to its phenylalanine, the CDR3 spans 12 amino acids. Only the CDR3 region is kept as DNA, spanning 36 bases read in frame from base 1. A note on this clone: Its antigen is not yet known. No base-level quality is on record; no much larger clone is a single base apart.

The sequence came from a boy between 10 and 17 years old with severe ulcerative colitis. The sample consisted of gut tissue. The V gene is TRBV5-1 and the J gene is TRBJ2-7, with 7 bases matching TRBD2. The nucleotides are TGCGCCAGCAGCTGGGGGGGTCACGAGCAGTACTTC. Its translation reads: CASSWGGHEQYF.